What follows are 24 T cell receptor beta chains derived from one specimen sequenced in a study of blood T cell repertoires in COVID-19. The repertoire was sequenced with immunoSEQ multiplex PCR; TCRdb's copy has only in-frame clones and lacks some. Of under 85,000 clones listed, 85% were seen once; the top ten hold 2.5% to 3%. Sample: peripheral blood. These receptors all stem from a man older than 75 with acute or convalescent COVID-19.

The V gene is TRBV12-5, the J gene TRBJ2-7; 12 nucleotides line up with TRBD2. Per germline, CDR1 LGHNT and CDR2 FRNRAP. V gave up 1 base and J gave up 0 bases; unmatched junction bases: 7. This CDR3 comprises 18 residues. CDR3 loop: CASGLDRLAGVLSYEQYF. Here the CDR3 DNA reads TGTGCTAGTGGTTTGGACCGACTAGCGGGAGTCCTCTCCTACGAGCAGTACTTC. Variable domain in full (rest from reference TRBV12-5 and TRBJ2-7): DARVTQTPRHKVTEMGQEVTMRCQPILGHNTVFWYRQTMMQGLELLAYFRNRAPLDDSGMPKDRFSAEMPDATLATLKIQPSEPRDSAVYFCASGLDRLAGVLSYEQYFGPGTRLTVT.

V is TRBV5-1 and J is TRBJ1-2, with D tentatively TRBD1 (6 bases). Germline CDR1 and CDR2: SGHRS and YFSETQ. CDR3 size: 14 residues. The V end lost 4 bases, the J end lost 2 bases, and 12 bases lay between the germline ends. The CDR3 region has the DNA TGCGCCAGCAGCGCCGGACAGACGAACTATGGCTACACCTTC. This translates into CASSAGQTNYGYTF.

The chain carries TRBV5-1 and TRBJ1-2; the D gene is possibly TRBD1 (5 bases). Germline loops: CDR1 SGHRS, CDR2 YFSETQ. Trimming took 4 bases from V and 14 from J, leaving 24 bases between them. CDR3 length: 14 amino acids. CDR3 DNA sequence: TGCGCCAGCAGCCCAACTACGGCGGACATCATTAGTACCTTC. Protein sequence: CASSPTTADIISTF.

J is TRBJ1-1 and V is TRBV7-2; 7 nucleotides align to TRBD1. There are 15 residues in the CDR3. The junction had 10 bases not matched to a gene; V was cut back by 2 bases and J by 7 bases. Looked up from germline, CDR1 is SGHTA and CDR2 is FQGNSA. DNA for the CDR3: TGTGCCAGCAGCTTAACAGGGGCCGCAGCAGTTGAAGCTTTCTTT. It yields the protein CASSLTGAAAVEAFF.

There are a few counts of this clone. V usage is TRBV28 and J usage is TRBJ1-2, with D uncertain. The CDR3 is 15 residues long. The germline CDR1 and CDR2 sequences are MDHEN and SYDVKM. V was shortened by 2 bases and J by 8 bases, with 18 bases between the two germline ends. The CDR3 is CASSLNGRRSGGYTF. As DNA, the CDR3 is TGTGCCAGCAGTTTAAACGGGCGGAGATCGGGAGGCTACACCTTC.

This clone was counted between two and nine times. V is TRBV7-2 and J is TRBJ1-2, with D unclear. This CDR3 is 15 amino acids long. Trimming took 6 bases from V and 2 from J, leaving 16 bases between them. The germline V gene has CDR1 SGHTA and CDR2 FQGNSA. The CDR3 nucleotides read TGTGCCAGCAGGCCGGGTCCCTCCTCCAACTATGGCTACACCTTC. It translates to CASRPGPSSNYGYTF. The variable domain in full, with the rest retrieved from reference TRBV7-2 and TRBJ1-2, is GAGVSQSPSNKVTEKGKDVELRCDPISGHTALYWYRQSLGQGLEFLIYFQGNSAPDKSGLPSDRFSAERTGGSVSTLTIQRTQQEDSAVYLCASRPGPSSNYGYTFGSGTRLTVV.

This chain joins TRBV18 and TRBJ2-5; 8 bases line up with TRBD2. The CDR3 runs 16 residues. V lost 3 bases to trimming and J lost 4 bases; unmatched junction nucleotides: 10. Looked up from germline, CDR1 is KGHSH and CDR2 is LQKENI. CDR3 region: CASSPFRGRRGETQYF. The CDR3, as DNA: TGTGCCAGCTCACCTTTCCGCGGGAGGCGCGGAGAGACCCAGTACTTC.

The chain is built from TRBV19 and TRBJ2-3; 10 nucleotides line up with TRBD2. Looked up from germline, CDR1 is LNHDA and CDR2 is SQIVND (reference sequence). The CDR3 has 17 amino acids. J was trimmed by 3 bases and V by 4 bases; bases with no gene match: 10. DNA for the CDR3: TGTGCCAGTAGTAACCCCCCGGCTAGCGGGAGAACAGATACGCAGTATTTT. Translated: CASSNPPASGRTDTQYF.

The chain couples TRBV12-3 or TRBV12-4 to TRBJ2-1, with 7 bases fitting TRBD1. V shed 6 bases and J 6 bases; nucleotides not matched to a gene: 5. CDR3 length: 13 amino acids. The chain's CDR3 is CASSHNRGNEQFF. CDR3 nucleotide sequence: TGTGCCAGCAGCCATAACAGGGGCAATGAGCAGTTCTTC.

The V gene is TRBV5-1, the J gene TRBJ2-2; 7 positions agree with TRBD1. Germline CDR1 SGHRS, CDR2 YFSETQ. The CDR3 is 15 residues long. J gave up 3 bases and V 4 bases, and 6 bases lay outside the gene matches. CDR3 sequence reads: CASSRDRVDTGELFF. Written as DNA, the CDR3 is TGCGCCAGCAGCAGAGACAGGGTCGACACCGGGGAGCTGTTTTTT.

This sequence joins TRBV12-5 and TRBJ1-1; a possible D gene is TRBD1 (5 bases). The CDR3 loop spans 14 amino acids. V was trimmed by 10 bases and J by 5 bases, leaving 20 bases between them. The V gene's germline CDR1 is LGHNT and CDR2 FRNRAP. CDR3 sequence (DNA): TGTGCTACTTCCGGAAGGGGAGGCAGTACTGAAGCTTTCTTT. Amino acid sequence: CATSGRGGSTEAFF.

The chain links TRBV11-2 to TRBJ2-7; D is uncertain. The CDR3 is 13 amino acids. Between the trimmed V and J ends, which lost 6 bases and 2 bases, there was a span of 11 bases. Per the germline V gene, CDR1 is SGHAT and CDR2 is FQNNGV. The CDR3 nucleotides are TGTGCCAGCAGTCGAGCGAATACCTACGAGCAGTACTTC. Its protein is CASSRANTYEQYF. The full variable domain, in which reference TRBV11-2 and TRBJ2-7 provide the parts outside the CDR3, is EAGVAQSPRYKIIEKRQSVAFWCNPISGHATLYWYQQILGQGPKLLIQFQNNGVVDDSQLPKDRFSAERLKGVDSTLKIQPAKLEDSAVYLCASSRANTYEQYFGPGTRLTVT.

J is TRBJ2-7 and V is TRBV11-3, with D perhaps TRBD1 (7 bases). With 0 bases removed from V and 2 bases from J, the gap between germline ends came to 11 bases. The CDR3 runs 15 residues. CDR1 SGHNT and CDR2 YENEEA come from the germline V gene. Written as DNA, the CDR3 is TGTGCCAGCAGCTTAGAGGCAGGGGGGACCTACGAGCAGTACTTC. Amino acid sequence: CASSLEAGGTYEQYF. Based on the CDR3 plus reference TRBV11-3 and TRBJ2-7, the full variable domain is EAGVVQSPRYKIIEKKQPVAFWCNPISGHNTLYWYLQNLGQGPELLIRYENEEAVDDSQLPKDRFSAERLKGVDSTLKIQPAELGDSAVYLCASSLEAGGTYEQYFGPGTRLTVT.

Here the CDR3 DNA reads TGTGCCAGCTATCTACGTTCGAACACCGGGGAGCTGTTTTTT. Translated, it gives CASYLRSNTGELFF. The rearrangement uses TRBV6-5 and TRBJ2-2; the D is unclear. Germline CDR1 and CDR2: MNHEY and SVGAGI. CDR3 length: 14 residues. V was clipped by 8 bases and J by 0 bases, with 10 bases between them.

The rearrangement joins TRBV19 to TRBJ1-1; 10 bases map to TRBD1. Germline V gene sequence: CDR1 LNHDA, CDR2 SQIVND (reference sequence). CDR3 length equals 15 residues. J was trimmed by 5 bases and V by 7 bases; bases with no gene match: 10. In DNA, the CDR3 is TGTGCCAGTAACAGGGGACAGGGGTGGGGTACTGAAGCTTTCTTT. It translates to CASNRGQGWGTEAFF.

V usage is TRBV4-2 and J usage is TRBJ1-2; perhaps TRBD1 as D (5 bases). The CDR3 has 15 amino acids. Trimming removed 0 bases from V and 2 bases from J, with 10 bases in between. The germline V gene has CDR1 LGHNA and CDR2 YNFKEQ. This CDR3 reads CASSQETRQNYGYTF. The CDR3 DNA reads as TGTGCCAGCAGCCAAGAGACAAGACAGAACTATGGCTACACCTTC.

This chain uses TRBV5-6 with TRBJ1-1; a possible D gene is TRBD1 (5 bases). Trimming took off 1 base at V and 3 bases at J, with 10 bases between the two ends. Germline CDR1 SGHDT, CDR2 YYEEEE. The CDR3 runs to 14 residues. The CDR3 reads CASSLPGGDTEAFF. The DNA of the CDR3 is TGTGCCAGCAGCTTGCCCGGGGGGGACACTGAAGCTTTCTTT.

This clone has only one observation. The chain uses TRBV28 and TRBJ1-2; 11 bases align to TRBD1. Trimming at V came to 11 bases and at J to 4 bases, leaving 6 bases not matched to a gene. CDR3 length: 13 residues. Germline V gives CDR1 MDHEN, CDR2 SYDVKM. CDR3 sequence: CASWTGGFYGYTF. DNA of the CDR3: TGTGCCTCATGGACAGGGGGCTTCTATGGCTACACCTTC.

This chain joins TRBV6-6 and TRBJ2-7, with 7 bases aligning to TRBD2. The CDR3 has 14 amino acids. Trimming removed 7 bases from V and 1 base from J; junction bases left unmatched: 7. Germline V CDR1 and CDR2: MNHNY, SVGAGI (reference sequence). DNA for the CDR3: TGTGCCAGCAAGGCGGGAGCCCTATCCTACGAGCAGTACTTC. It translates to CASKAGALSYEQYF.

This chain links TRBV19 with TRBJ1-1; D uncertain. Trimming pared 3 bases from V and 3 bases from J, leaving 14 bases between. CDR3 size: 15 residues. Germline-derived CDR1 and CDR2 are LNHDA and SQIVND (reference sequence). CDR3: CASSMFGQRDTEAFF. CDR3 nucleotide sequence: TGTGCCAGTAGTATGTTTGGGCAGAGAGACACTGAAGCTTTCTTT.

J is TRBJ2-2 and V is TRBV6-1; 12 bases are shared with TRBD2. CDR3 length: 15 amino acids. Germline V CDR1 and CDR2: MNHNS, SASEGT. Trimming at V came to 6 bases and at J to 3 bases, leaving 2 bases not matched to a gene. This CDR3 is CASSLAGGHTGELFF. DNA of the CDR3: TGTGCCAGCAGCCTAGCGGGAGGGCACACCGGGGAGCTGTTTTTT.

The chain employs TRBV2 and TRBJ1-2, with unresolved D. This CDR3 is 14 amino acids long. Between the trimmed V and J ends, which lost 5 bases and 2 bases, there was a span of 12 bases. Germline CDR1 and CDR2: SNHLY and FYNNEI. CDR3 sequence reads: CASSPTAGNYGYTF. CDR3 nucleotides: TGTGCCAGCAGTCCAACTGCGGGGAACTATGGCTACACCTTC. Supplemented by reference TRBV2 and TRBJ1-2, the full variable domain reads EPEVTQTPSHQVTQMGQEVILRCVPISNHLYFYWYRQILGQKVEFLVSFYNNEISEKSEIFDDQFSVERPDGSNFTLKIRSTKLEDSAMYFCASSPTAGNYGYTFGSGTRLTVV.

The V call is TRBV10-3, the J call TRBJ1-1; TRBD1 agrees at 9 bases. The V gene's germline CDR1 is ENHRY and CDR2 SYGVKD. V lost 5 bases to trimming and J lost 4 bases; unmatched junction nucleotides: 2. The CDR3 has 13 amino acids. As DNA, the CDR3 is TGTGCCATCAGTCAGACAGGGGGCACTGAAGCTTTCTTT. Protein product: CAISQTGGTEAFF.

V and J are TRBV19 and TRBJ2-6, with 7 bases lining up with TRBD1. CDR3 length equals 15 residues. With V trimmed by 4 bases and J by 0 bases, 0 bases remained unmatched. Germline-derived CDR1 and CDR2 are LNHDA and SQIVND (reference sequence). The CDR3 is CASSRDSSGANVLTF. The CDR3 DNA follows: TGTGCCAGTAGTAGGGACAGCTCTGGGGCCAACGTCCTGACTTTC. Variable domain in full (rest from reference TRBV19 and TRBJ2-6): DGGITQSPKYLFRKEGQNVTLSCEQNLNHDAMYWYRQDPGQGLRLIYYSQIVNDFQKGDIAEGYSVSREKKESFPLTVTSAQKNPTAFYLCASSRDSSGANVLTFGAGSRLTVL.